These T cell receptor beta chains were read from a single sample in a study of CD8 T cells in Susac syndrome. MiXCR, run by TCRdb on the immunoSEQ multiplex PCR reads, gives a single entry per CDR3 protein. This sample has some 110,000 distinct CDR3 sequences, with 85% to 95% found just once. Sequencing used CD8+ T cells from PBMCs. These receptor sequences come from a human donor with Susac syndrome. Each CDR3 is given with its conserved first and last residue. Each record gives: J gene, V gene, CDR3 length, D gene, clone size, CDR3 protein, CDR3 DNA. D genes are given only for firm matches. Clone sizes are given selectively: once, few, many, or a class where the clone is expanded.

TRBJ1-5 TRBV6-5 15 . . CASSYGGRENQPQHF TGTGCCAGCAGTTACGGGGGGCGAGAAAATCAGCCCCAGCATTTT
TRBJ2-5 TRBV29-1 12 . . CSVPERGETQYF TGCAGCGTCCCCGAAAGGGGAGAGACCCAGTACTTC
TRBJ2-2 TRBV9 16 TRBD1 . CASSVGTGGFAGELFF TGTGCCAGCAGCGTAGGTACAGGGGGCTTCGCCGGGGAGCTGTTTTTT
TRBJ2-5 TRBV19 13 . . CASSIYWAETQYF TGTGCCAGTAGTATTTACTGGGCAGAGACCCAGTACTTC
TRBJ2-7 TRBV28 14 . . CASSLRPTTYEQYF TGTGCCAGCAGTTTACGACCGACTACCTACGAGCAGTACTTC
TRBJ1-2 TRBV29-1 12 . . CSVEDSLYGYTF TGCAGCGTTGAAGATTCCCTCTATGGCTACACCTTC
TRBJ2-1 TRBV30 13 . . CAWSQGTGNEQFF TGTGCCTGGAGCCAGGGTACCGGCAATGAGCAGTTCTTC
TRBJ2-5 TRBV3-1 14 TRBD1 . CASSRSGQGETQYF TGTGCCAGCAGCCGCAGCGGACAGGGGGAGACCCAGTACTTC
TRBJ1-2 TRBV5-6 16 TRBD1 . CASSLEEQGNHYGYTF TGTGCCAGCAGCTTGGAAGAACAGGGGAACCACTATGGCTACACCTTC
TRBJ2-2 TRBV20-1 11 . . CSAPLVGELFF TGCAGTGCCCCCTTGGTGGGGGAGCTGTTTTTT
TRBJ2-5 TRBV29-1 12 . . CSVDVSGGTQYF TGCAGCGTTGATGTAAGCGGCGGGACCCAGTACTTC
TRBJ2-1 TRBV6-2/TRBV6-3 13 . . CASSPYLYNEQFF TGTGCCAGCAGCCCTTATCTTTACAATGAGCAGTTCTTC
TRBJ1-2 TRBV20-1 13 . . CSAKTGVSYGYTF TGCAGTGCCAAGACTGGGGTGTCTTATGGCTACACCTTC
TRBJ1-3 TRBV30 16 . once CAWSVSGLRSGNTIYF TGTGCCTGGAGTGTATCCGGGCTCCGCTCTGGAAACACCATATATTTT
TRBJ2-1 TRBV4-1 15 . . CASSQDTRTYNEQFF TGCGCCAGCAGCCAAGATACTAGAACCTACAATGAGCAGTTCTTC
TRBJ1-2 TRBV7-9 14 TRBD1 . CASSLARTGDGYTF TGTGCCAGCAGCTTAGCCCGGACAGGGGATGGCTACACCTTC
TRBJ1-1 TRBV9 12 . few CASSGENTEAFF TGTGCCAGCAGCGGGGAGAACACTGAAGCTTTCTTT
TRBJ2-7 TRBV27 13 TRBD1 . CASSQQGAREQYF TGTGCCAGCAGTCAACAGGGGGCTAGGGAGCAGTACTTC
TRBJ2-7 TRBV4-3 15 . once CASSQEVVGRDEQYF TGCGCCAGCAGCCAAGAGGTCGTTGGTCGGGACGAGCAGTACTTC
TRBJ2-7 TRBV2 15 . . CASSEGQLLRYEQYF TGTGCCAGCAGTGAAGGGCAGCTCCTACGATACGAGCAGTACTTC